Listed below are T cell receptor beta chains from one sample, sequenced in a study of blood T cell repertoires in COVID-19. Only in-frame clones appear in the TCRdb table, and some are missing; sequencing was by immunoSEQ multiplex PCR. The profile shows 270,000 or so clones, about 76% of them singletons. The sequencing sample was made of peripheral blood. Source of these receptors: an older woman with active or convalescent COVID-19. The CDR3 runs from the conserved cysteine through the conserved F or W. Each record gives: clone size, J gene, D gene, V gene, CDR3 protein, CDR3 DNA. A D gene is named only where the DNA matches it firmly. Expanded clones are given a class, and other clones once, few, many or no size at all.

abundance: -; j_gene: TRBJ1-4; d_gene: -; v_gene: TRBV4-2; CDR3aa: CASTFGHLPEKLFF; CDR3nt: TGTGCCAGCACCTTCGGACACTTACCTGAAAAACTGTTTTTT
abundance: -; j_gene: TRBJ1-6; d_gene: -; v_gene: TRBV30; CDR3aa: CAWSVQRDSPLHF; CDR3nt: TGTGCCTGGAGTGTACAACGGGATTCACCCCTCCACTTT
abundance: once; j_gene: TRBJ1-3; d_gene: TRBD1; v_gene: TRBV19; CDR3aa: CASSIQGAFSGNTIYF; CDR3nt: TGTGCCAGTAGTATACAGGGGGCCTTCTCTGGAAACACCATATATTTT
abundance: -; j_gene: TRBJ1-1; d_gene: -; v_gene: TRBV6-5; CDR3aa: CASTIGSNTEAFF; CDR3nt: TGTGCCAGCACTATTGGTAGTAACACTGAAGCTTTCTTT
abundance: -; j_gene: TRBJ1-1; d_gene: -; v_gene: TRBV5-6; CDR3aa: CASSLGRGLLNTEAFF; CDR3nt: TGTGCCAGCAGCTTGGGTAGGGGACTCTTGAACACTGAAGCTTTCTTT
abundance: -; j_gene: TRBJ2-4; d_gene: TRBD1; v_gene: TRBV9; CDR3aa: CASSVEDRGITAKNIQYF; CDR3nt: TGTGCCAGCAGCGTTGAGGACAGGGGCATCACAGCCAAAAACATTCAGTACTTC
abundance: -; j_gene: TRBJ1-3; d_gene: TRBD1; v_gene: TRBV10-3; CDR3aa: CAISKGQVSGNTIYF; CDR3nt: TGTGCCATCAGCAAGGGACAGGTCTCTGGAAACACCATATATTTT
abundance: -; j_gene: TRBJ2-5; d_gene: -; v_gene: TRBV7-2; CDR3aa: CASSSERHSQETQYF; CDR3nt: TGTGCCAGCAGCTCAGAACGGCACAGTCAAGAGACCCAGTACTTC
abundance: -; j_gene: TRBJ2-7; d_gene: -; v_gene: TRBV7-3; CDR3aa: CASSTGQGGSYEQYF; CDR3nt: TGTGCCAGCAGCACAGGACAGGGAGGGAGTTACGAGCAGTACTTC
abundance: -; j_gene: TRBJ2-1; d_gene: TRBD1; v_gene: TRBV27; CDR3aa: CASRAGTGTYNEQFF; CDR3nt: TGTGCCAGCAGGGCCGGGACAGGGACTTACAATGAGCAGTTCTTC
abundance: many; j_gene: TRBJ1-2; d_gene: TRBD1; v_gene: TRBV19; CDR3aa: CASMEGDRANYGYTF; CDR3nt: TGTGCCAGTATGGAGGGGGACAGAGCTAACTATGGCTACACCTTC
abundance: -; j_gene: TRBJ1-1; d_gene: TRBD1; v_gene: TRBV6-2/TRBV6-3; CDR3aa: CASSSIGQGRTEAFF; CDR3nt: TGTGCCAGCAGTTCTATCGGACAGGGGAGGACTGAAGCTTTCTTT
abundance: -; j_gene: TRBJ2-2; d_gene: TRBD2; v_gene: TRBV7-7; CDR3aa: CASSRTSGGNTGELFF; CDR3nt: TGTGCCAGCAGCCGTACTAGCGGGGGAAACACCGGGGAGCTGTTTTTT
abundance: -; j_gene: TRBJ1-5; d_gene: TRBD1; v_gene: TRBV6-4; CDR3aa: CASSPGGQGVINQPQHF; CDR3nt: TGTGCCAGCAGTCCCGGGGGACAGGGGGTCATCAATCAGCCCCAGCATTTT
abundance: -; j_gene: TRBJ1-1; d_gene: -; v_gene: TRBV12-3/TRBV12-4; CDR3aa: CASSLPEASKAFF; CDR3nt: TGTGCCAGCAGTTTACCCGAGGCATCCAAAGCTTTCTTT
abundance: -; j_gene: TRBJ2-2; d_gene: -; v_gene: TRBV7-8; CDR3aa: CASSLISYNTGELFF; CDR3nt: TGTGCCAGCAGCTTAATTAGCTATAACACCGGGGAGCTGTTTTTT
abundance: few; j_gene: TRBJ1-6; d_gene: -; v_gene: TRBV18; CDR3aa: CASSPRNPPGDTGSPLHF; CDR3nt: TGTGCCAGCTCACCACGGAATCCTCCTGGCGACACTGGGTCACCCCTCCACTTT
abundance: -; j_gene: TRBJ2-1; d_gene: -; v_gene: TRBV5-8; CDR3aa: CASSFRGSSYNEQFF; CDR3nt: TGTGCCAGCAGCTTTAGGGGGTCCTCCTACAATGAGCAGTTCTTC
abundance: -; j_gene: TRBJ1-5; d_gene: -; v_gene: TRBV6-2/TRBV6-3; CDR3aa: CASSRGYSNQPQHF; CDR3nt: TGTGCCAGCAGTAGGGGTTATAGCAATCAGCCCCAGCATTTT
abundance: -; j_gene: TRBJ1-1; d_gene: -; v_gene: TRBV6-5; CDR3aa: CASVLPGYTEAFF; CDR3nt: TGTGCCAGCGTGTTGCCGGGGTACACTGAAGCTTTCTTT
abundance: -; j_gene: TRBJ2-2; d_gene: TRBD1; v_gene: TRBV18; CDR3aa: CASSSPGGANTGELFF; CDR3nt: TGTGCCAGCTCAAGTCCAGGGGGCGCGAACACCGGGGAGCTGTTTTTT
abundance: -; j_gene: TRBJ1-4; d_gene: TRBD1; v_gene: TRBV7-8; CDR3aa: CASSSTGEYEKLFF; CDR3nt: TGTGCCAGCAGCTCGACAGGGGAATATGAAAAACTGTTTTTT
abundance: -; j_gene: TRBJ2-1; d_gene: -; v_gene: TRBV6-2/TRBV6-3; CDR3aa: CASSHNRDREQFF; CDR3nt: TGTGCCAGCAGCCATAACAGGGACCGTGAGCAGTTCTTC
abundance: -; j_gene: TRBJ1-2; d_gene: -; v_gene: TRBV6-5; CDR3aa: CASRPGGDYGYTF; CDR3nt: TGTGCCAGCAGACCGGGTGGCGACTATGGCTACACCTTC
abundance: -; j_gene: TRBJ2-3; d_gene: -; v_gene: TRBV11-3; CDR3aa: CASSPQGGGMTDTQYF; CDR3nt: TGTGCCAGCAGCCCCCAAGGGGGGGGTATGACAGATACGCAGTATTTT
abundance: -; j_gene: TRBJ2-1; d_gene: TRBD2; v_gene: TRBV20-1; CDR3aa: CSASERGEGEQFF; CDR3nt: TGCAGTGCTAGTGAGCGGGGGGAGGGTGAGCAGTTCTTC